This TCR beta chain was documented in a study of blood T cell repertoires in COVID-19. Study details: In each case, the material was cDNA or gDNA derived from T cells, B-cell-depleted T cells, or PBMCs.

Here immunoSEQ multiplex PCR was the method, and the copy in TCRdb shows in-frame clones only, minus some. The sample has roughly 450,000 clones, less than 95% seen once. Germline loops: CDR1 SGHRS, CDR2 YFSETQ. The CDR3 runs to 16 residues. Trimming took 4 bases from V and 2 from J; bases not matched to a gene: 7. All recovered Cohort 3 donors got two negative PCRs, got clearance, or saw symptom resolution. The sequencing input was PBMCs or T cells enriched from blood (not recorded which). The TCR was taken from a man between 18 and 29 years old who had recovered from COVID-19. The V call is TRBV5-1, the J call TRBJ2-5, with 11 bases aligning to TRBD1. DNA for the CDR3: TGCGCCAGCAGCCAAGGAGGGACAGGGGGACAAGAGACCCAGTACTTC. Its translation is CASSQGGTGGQETQYF.